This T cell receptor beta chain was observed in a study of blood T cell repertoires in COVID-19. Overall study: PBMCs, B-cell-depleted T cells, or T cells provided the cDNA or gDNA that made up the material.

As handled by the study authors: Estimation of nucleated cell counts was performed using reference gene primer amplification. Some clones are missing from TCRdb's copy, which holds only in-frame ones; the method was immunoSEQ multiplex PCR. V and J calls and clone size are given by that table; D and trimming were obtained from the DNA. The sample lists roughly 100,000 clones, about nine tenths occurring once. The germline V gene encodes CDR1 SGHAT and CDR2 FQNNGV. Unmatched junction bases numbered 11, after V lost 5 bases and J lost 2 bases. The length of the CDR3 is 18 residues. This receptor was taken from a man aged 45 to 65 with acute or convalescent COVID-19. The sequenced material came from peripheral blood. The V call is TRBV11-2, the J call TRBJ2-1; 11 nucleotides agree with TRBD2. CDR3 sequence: CASSPGGVSGGAYNEQFF. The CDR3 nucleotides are TGTGCCAGCAGCCCAGGTGGGGTTAGCGGGGGGGCCTACAATGAGCAGTTCTTC.